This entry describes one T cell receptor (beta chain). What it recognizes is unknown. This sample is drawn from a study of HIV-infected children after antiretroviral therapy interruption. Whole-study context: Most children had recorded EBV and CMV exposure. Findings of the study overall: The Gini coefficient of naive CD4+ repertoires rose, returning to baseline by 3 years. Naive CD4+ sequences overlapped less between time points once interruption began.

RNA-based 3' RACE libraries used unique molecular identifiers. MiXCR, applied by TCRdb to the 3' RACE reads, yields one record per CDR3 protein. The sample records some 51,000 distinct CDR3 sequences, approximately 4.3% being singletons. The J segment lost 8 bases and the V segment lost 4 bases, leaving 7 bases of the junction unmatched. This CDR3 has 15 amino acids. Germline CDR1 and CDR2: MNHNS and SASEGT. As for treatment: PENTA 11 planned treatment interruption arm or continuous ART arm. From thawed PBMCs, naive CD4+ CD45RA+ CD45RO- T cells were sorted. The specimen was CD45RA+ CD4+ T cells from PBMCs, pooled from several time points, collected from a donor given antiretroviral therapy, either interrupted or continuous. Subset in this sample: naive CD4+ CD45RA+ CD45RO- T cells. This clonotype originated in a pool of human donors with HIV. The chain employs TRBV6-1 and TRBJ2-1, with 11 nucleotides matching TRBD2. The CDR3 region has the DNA TGTGCCAGCAGTGGAGCTAGCGGGGGGAGGGATGAGCAGTTCTTC. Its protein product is CASSGASGGRDEQFF.